This TCR beta chain is from a study of cytomegalovirus exposure and HLA in healthy donors. At the level of the study: The approximately 660 first-cohort repertoires shared a platform with the 110 or so validation repertoires, as reported in a later analysis. Notes on the study in general: Most TCR sequences proved rare, with some public TCRs found in many donors.

The CDR3 totals 13 residues. Trimming took off 2 bases at V and 6 bases at J, with 11 bases between the two ends. CDR1 is LNHNV, CDR2 YYDKDF, per germline (reference sequence). Note on this clone: Its specificity is unknown.

Measured with immunoSEQ multiplex PCR; TCRdb has only the in-frame clones, and not every one. The table lists some 110,000 clones, less than 90% of them singletons. Sequenced: PBMCs. The gene calls are TRBV15 and TRBJ2-7; D may be TRBD1 (5 bases). The receptor was isolated from a man between 18 and 35 years old in good health and CMV-seropositive. The CDR3 loop is CATSRSQGGEQYF. CDR3 nucleotides: TGTGCCACCAGCAGATCTCAGGGTGGCGAGCAGTACTTC.